Detailed here is one TCR beta chain. These data originate in a study of T cell changes during pregnancy in multiple sclerosis. Sequenced by immunoSEQ multiplex PCR; TCRdb stores in-frame clones only, minus some. The sample lists 35,000 to 45,000 clones, 91% occurring once. The origin of this receptor is a female donor in good health, enrolled as a control in a pregnancy study. Sequences were derived from CD4+ T cells from peripheral blood mononuclear cells, sampled after pregnancy.

For the CDR3, the DNA is TGTGCCAGCAGTTTCTCCAGGGACTATGGCTACACCTTC. Translated, it gives CASSFSRDYGYTF. This chain links TRBV28 with TRBJ1-2, with D possibly being TRBD1 (5 bases). CDR1 and CDR2 (germline): MDHEN, SYDVKM. The germline V and J ends were trimmed by 3 bases and 3 bases, with 8 bases remaining between them. The CDR3 consists of 13 residues.